This passage covers 18 T cell receptor beta chains from one sample sequenced in a study of cytomegalovirus exposure and HLA in healthy donors. The protocol was immunoSEQ multiplex PCR, while the TCRdb copy is restricted to in-frame clones and leaves out a portion. The table lists 120,000 or so clones, approximately 95% of them singletons. Sequences were obtained from PBMCs. The source is a man between 18 and 29 years old in good health and CMV-seronegative.

The rearrangement joins TRBV29-1 to TRBJ2-7, with 10 bases aligning to TRBD1. The CDR3 is 15 amino acids. Trimming took 0 bases from V and 0 from J; bases not matched to a gene: 2. Germline V lookup: CDR1 SQVTM, CDR2 ANQGSEA. The CDR3 is CSVEEGDRGSYEQYF. The CDR3, as DNA: TGCAGCGTTGAAGAGGGGGACAGGGGCTCCTACGAGCAGTACTTC.

The J gene is TRBJ2-2, the V gene TRBV5-1; 11 bases are shared with TRBD2. Germline assignment: CDR1 SGHRS and CDR2 YFSETQ. The J segment lost 5 bases and the V segment lost 4 bases, leaving 7 bases of the junction unmatched. CDR3 size: 16 residues. CDR3 sequence reads: CASSPPSGRRTGELFF. As DNA, the CDR3 is TGCGCCAGCAGCCCCCCTAGCGGGAGGCGGACCGGGGAGCTGTTTTTT.

The V gene is TRBV27, the J gene TRBJ1-1; a weak D match, TRBD1 (5 bases). Germline V lookup: CDR1 MNHEY, CDR2 SMNVEV (reference sequence). V lost 10 bases, J lost 3 bases, and 18 bases lay in between. The CDR3 extends over 14 amino acids. The chain's CDR3 is CATTRDFGDTEAFF. The CDR3 DNA reads TGTGCCACTACTCGGGACTTCGGGGACACTGAAGCTTTCTTT.

The CDR3 DNA sequence: TGCGCCAGCAGCCAAGAAGTTAGGAGGGGAGGGCCTTTTGGCGGGGAGCTGTTTTTT. Its translation: CASSQEVRRGGPFGGELFF. J is TRBJ2-2 and V is TRBV4-3, with TRBD2 identical over 7 bases. V gave up 0 bases and J gave up 7 bases; unmatched junction bases: 17. In germline, CDR1 is LGHNA, CDR2 YSLEER. This CDR3 spans 19 amino acids.

The V and J genes are TRBV9 and TRBJ2-1, with TRBD1 identical over 7 bases. CDR1 is SGDLS and CDR2 is YYNGEE in the germline V gene. Trimming at V came to 0 bases and at J to 4 bases, leaving 4 bases not matched to a gene. This CDR3 spans 15 amino acids. CDR3 protein: CASSVVTGSYNEQFF. CDR3 nucleotide sequence: TGTGCCAGCAGCGTAGTGACAGGGTCTTACAATGAGCAGTTCTTC.

The genes are TRBV7-2 and TRBJ2-7, with D perhaps matching TRBD2 (5 bases). The CDR3 runs 16 residues. Trimming took 3 bases from V and 2 from J, leaving 17 bases between them. Germline V gives CDR1 SGHTA, CDR2 FQGNSA. CDR3 nucleotide sequence: TGTGCCAGCAGCTTTTCCCCAGCGGACCCTACCTACGAGCAGTACTTC. Its protein is CASSFSPADPTYEQYF.

This chain uses TRBV28 with TRBJ2-1, with D unresolved. The CDR3 covers 14 residues. Trimming took off 1 base at V and 7 bases at J, with 11 bases between the two ends. CDR1 and CDR2 from the germline V gene are MDHEN and SYDVKM. CDR3 in DNA: TGTGCCAGCAGTTTATCCCCTCAGTTAAATGAGCAGTTCTTC. As protein: CASSLSPQLNEQFF.

The chain has TRBV10-3 and TRBJ2-3, with TRBD2 matching over 10 bases. CDR1 is ENHRY and CDR2 is SYGVKD in the germline V gene. This CDR3 has 13 amino acids. V shed 10 bases and J 3 bases; nucleotides not matched to a gene: 4. CDR3 residues: CATLAGETDTQYF. The DNA for the CDR3 is TGTGCCACCCTAGCGGGAGAAACAGATACGCAGTATTTT.

The sample holds one count of this clone. This rearrangement joins TRBV2 to TRBJ1-1; TRBD1 might be the D (6 bases). V was clipped by 7 bases and J by 0 bases, with 9 bases between them. The CDR3 spans 13 residues. CDR1 SNHLY and CDR2 FYNNEI come from the germline V gene. CDR3 protein: CASNRDMNTEAFF. The CDR3 DNA reads as TGTGCCAGCAACAGGGATATGAACACTGAAGCTTTCTTT.

This clone was seen only a few times. The rearrangement uses TRBV6-4 and TRBJ2-2; D is undetermined. Between the trimmed V and J ends, which lost 5 bases and 1 base, there was a span of 8 bases. Germline CDR1 reads MRHNA; CDR2 reads SNTAGT. CDR3 size: 14 residues. The CDR3 DNA reads as TGTGCCAGCAGTCAGGTACTGAACACCGGGGAGCTGTTTTTT. Amino acids: CASSQVLNTGELFF.

The chain links TRBV28 to TRBJ2-1, with 7 nucleotides matching TRBD1. V lost 5 bases to trimming and J lost 0 bases; unmatched junction nucleotides: 10. The CDR3 has 17 residues. The germline CDR1 and CDR2 sequences are MDHEN and SYDVKM. The CDR3 DNA is TGTGCCAGCAGTCTCACCCCGGGACAGAGCTCCTACAATGAGCAGTTCTTC. This sequence encodes CASSLTPGQSSYNEQFF.

The V call is TRBV18, the J call TRBJ2-7, with TRBD1 matching 11 bases. J was trimmed by 4 bases and V by 6 bases; bases with no gene match: 5. The CDR3 totals 14 residues. Germline V gene data show CDR1 as KGHSH and CDR2 as LQKENI. As DNA, the CDR3 is TGTGCCAGCTCTGCCGGGACAGGGGGATACGAGCAGTACTTC. Its protein product is CASSAGTGGYEQYF. Full variable domain (rest looked up from reference TRBV18 and TRBJ2-7): NAGVMQNPRHLVRRRGQEARLRCSPMKGHSHVYWYRQLPEEGLKFMVYLQKENIIDESGMPKERFSAEFPKEGPSILRIQQVVRGDSAAYFCASSAGTGGYEQYFGPGTRLTVT.

The chain is built from TRBV28 and TRBJ2-1; 11 bases fit TRBD2. CDR3 length equals 15 residues. Germline values: CDR1 MDHEN, CDR2 SYDVKM. With V trimmed by 8 bases and J by 12 bases, 15 bases remained unmatched. CDR3 nucleotides: TGTGCCAGCCTTACTCTAGCGGGAGGTAGAGGGGTGCAGTTCTTC. It is translated as CASLTLAGGRGVQFF.

The chain couples TRBV15 to TRBJ2-2; no definite D call. Germline-derived CDR1 and CDR2 are LNHNV and YYDKDF (reference sequence). The CDR3 totals 15 residues. Trimming removed 0 bases from V and 3 bases from J, with 8 bases in between. CDR3 region: CATSRDLSDTGELFF. The CDR3 DNA is TGTGCCACCAGCAGAGATCTTAGTGACACCGGGGAGCTGTTTTTT.

The rearrangement joins TRBV19 to TRBJ1-1; TRBD1 is a possible D gene (5 bases). The CDR3 is 15 residues long. V dropped 2 bases and J dropped 7 bases, with 17 bases sitting between them. Germline V CDR1 and CDR2: LNHDA, SQIVND (reference sequence). In DNA form, the CDR3 reads TGTGCCAGTAGTATATCGAGCAGGGTAAAGATTGAAGCTTTCTTT. This codes for CASSISSRVKIEAFF.

This chain uses TRBV6-5 with TRBJ1-5, with 9 bases matching TRBD1. Germline lookup yields CDR1 MNHEY and CDR2 SVGAGI. J gave up 7 bases and V 6 bases, and 7 bases lay outside the gene matches. This CDR3 spans 14 amino acids. CDR3 nucleotides: TGTGCCAGCAGCGAGGACAGGGGTAGACAGCCCCAGCATTTT. It is translated as CASSEDRGRQPQHF.

This chain joins TRBV28 and TRBJ2-1, with D maybe TRBD1 (5 bases). The V gene lost 8 bases and the J gene lost 0 bases, with 11 bases spanning the gap. The CDR3 consists of 14 residues. Germline V gene data show CDR1 as MDHEN and CDR2 as SYDVKM. In nucleotides, the CDR3 is TGTGCCAGCCTTAAGGGGCCCTCCTACAATGAGCAGTTCTTC. Translation gives CASLKGPSYNEQFF.

The chain links TRBV4-1 to TRBJ2-5; 10 bases are a match to TRBD2. Trimming took 0 bases from V and 4 from J; bases not matched to a gene: 8. This CDR3 contains 17 residues. Germline loops: CDR1 MGHRA, CDR2 YSYEKL. CDR3 amino acids: CASSQDQGAGGRETQYF. The DNA of the CDR3 is TGCGCCAGCAGCCAAGATCAAGGAGCGGGAGGGCGAGAGACCCAGTACTTC.